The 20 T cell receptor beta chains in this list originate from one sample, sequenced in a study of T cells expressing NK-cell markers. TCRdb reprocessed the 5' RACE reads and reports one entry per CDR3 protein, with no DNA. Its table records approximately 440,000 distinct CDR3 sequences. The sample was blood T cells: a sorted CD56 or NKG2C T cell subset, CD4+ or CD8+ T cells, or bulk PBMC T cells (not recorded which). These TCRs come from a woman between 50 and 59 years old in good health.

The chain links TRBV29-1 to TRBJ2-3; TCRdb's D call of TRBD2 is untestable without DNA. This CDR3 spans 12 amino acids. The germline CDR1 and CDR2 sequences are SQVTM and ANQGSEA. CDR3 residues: CSVRGGVDTQYF.

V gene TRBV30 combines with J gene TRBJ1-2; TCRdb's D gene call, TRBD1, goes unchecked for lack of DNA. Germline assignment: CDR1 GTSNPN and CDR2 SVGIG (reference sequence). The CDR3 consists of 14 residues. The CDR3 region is CAWIHETGGGGYTF.

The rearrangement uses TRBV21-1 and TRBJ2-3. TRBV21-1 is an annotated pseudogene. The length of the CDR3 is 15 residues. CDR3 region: CASSKASWCTDTQYF.

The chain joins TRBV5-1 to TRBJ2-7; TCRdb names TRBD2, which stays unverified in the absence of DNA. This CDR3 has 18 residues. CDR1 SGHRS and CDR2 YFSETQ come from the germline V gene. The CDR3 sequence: CASSLWSGGTTNNYEQYF.

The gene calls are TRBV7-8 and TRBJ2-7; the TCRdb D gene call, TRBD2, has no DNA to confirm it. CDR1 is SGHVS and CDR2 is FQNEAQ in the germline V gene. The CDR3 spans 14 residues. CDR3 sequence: CASSLAGAPYEQYF.

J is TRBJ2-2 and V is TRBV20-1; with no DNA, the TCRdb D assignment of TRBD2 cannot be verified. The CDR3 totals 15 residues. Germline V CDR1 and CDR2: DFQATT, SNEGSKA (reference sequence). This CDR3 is CSARQPGGPYGELFF.

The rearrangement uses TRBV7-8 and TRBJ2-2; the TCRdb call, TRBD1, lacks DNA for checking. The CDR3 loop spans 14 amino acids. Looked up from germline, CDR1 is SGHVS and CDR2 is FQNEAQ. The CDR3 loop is CASRQDSNTGELFF.

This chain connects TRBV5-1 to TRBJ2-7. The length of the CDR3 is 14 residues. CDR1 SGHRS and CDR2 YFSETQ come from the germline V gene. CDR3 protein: CASSLSVLSYEQYF. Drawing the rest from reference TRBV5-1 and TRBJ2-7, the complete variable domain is KAGVTQTPRYLIKTRGQQVTLSCSPISGHRSVSWYQQTPGQGLQFLFEYFSETQRNKGNFPGRFSGRQFSNSRSEMNVSTLELGDSALYLCASSLSVLSYEQYFGPGTRLTVT.

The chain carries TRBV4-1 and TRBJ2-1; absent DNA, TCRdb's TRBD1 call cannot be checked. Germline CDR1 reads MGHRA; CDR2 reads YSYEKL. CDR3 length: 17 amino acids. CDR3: CASSGTMSLRVYNEQFF.

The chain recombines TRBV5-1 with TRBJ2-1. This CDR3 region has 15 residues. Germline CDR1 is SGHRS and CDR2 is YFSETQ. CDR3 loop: CASSLATSTYNEQFF.

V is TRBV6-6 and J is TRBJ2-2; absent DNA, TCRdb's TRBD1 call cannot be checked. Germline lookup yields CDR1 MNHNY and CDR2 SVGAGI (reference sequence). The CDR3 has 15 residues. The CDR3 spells CASSGGAGNTGELFF.

This CDR3 is CSVSGGVNQPQHF. The chain combines TRBV20-1 with TRBJ1-5. The CDR3 length is 13 residues. The germline V gene encodes CDR1 DFQATT and CDR2 SNEGSKA (reference sequence).

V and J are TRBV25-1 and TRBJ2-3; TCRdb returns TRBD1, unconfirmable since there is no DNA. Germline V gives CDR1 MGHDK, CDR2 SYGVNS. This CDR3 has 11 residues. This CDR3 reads CASSRGLTQYF.

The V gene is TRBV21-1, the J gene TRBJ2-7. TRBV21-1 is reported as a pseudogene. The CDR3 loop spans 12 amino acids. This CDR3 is CASSKRSAEQYF.

CDR3 loop: CASSQWGQGSKETQYF. The rearrangement uses TRBV3-1 and TRBJ2-5; TCRdb calls TRBD1, which cannot be checked without DNA. The CDR3 is 16 residues long. The germline V gene has CDR1 LGHDT and CDR2 YNNKEL (reference sequence).

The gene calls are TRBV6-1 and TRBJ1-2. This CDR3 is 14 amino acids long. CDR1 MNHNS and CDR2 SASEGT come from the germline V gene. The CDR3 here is CASSEAGTFYGYTF.

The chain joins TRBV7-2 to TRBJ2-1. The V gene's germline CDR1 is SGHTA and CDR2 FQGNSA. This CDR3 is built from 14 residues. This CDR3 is CASTLGLNFNEQFF.

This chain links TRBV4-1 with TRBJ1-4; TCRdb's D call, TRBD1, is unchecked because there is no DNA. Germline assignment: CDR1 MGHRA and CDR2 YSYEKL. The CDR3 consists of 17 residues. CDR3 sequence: CASSQTQDGPLGEKLFF.

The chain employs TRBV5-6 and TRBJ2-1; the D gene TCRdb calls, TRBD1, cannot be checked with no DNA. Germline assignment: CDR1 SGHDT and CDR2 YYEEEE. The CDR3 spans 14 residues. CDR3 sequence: CASSTRLGDNEQFF.

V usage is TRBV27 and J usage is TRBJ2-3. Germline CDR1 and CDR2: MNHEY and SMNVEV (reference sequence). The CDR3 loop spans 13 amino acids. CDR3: CASIGVFADTQYF.